A single sample gave rise to the 10 T cell receptor beta chains below, sequenced in a study of T cell changes during pregnancy in multiple sclerosis. Sequenced by immunoSEQ multiplex PCR; TCRdb stores in-frame clones only, minus some. The sample has about 100,000 clones, 90% to 95% seen once; the top ten hold around 1.2%. Sequencing used peripheral blood, obtained in the second trimester of pregnancy. These TCRs come from a female donor with multiple sclerosis, enrolled in a pregnancy study.

The chain links TRBV6-4 to TRBJ2-3, with TRBD2 matching over 13 bases. Germline assignment: CDR1 MRHNA and CDR2 SNTAGT. V shed 5 bases, J shed 0 bases, and the junction held 2 bases outside the gene matches. There are 16 residues in the CDR3. The CDR3 reads CASSTLAGGSTDTQYF. The CDR3 bases are TGTGCCAGCAGTACACTAGCGGGAGGGAGCACAGATACGCAGTATTTT.

This rearrangement joins TRBV18 to TRBJ1-1; no firm D call. The CDR3 contains 13 residues. V lost 3 bases to trimming and J lost 5 bases, with 10 bases between them. Germline CDR1 and CDR2: KGHSH and LQKENI. The CDR3 DNA reads TGTGCCAGCTCACCCGGATCCGGGACTGAAGCTTTCTTT. Its translation is CASSPGSGTEAFF.

The chain links TRBV5-1 to TRBJ1-2, with D possibly TRBD1 on 6 matching bases. Deletions cut 5 bases from V and 4 bases from J, with 15 bases between. The germline V gene has CDR1 SGHRS and CDR2 YFSETQ. CDR3 length equals 14 residues. CDR3 loop: CASRPGGDTYGYTF. CDR3 coding DNA: TGCGCCAGCAGACCTGGGGGGGACACCTATGGCTACACCTTC.

CDR3 bases: TGTGCCAGCAGCGTAGCGGGGTCGTGGTTAAGTGCCTCCTACAATGAGCAGTTCTTC. Translated: CASSVAGSWLSASYNEQFF. V is TRBV9 and J is TRBJ2-1, with D tentatively TRBD2 (5 bases). Germline V gene lookup returns CDR1 SGDLS and CDR2 YYNGEE. The CDR3 consists of 19 residues. The V end lost 0 bases, the J end lost 0 bases, and 19 bases lay between the germline ends.

This chain joins TRBV30 and TRBJ2-3; 10 bases align to TRBD2. This CDR3 has 15 amino acids. V lost 2 bases and J lost 5; bases outside the gene matches: 7. Germline V gene lookup returns CDR1 GTSNPN and CDR2 SVGIG (reference sequence). In DNA, the CDR3 is TGTGCCTGGAGTAGCGGGGGGGCCTATGTAGATACGCAGTATTTT. Its translation: CAWSSGGAYVDTQYF.

This clone was observed a single time. J is TRBJ2-3 and V is TRBV28; D not resolved. From germline, CDR1 is MDHEN and CDR2 SYDVKM. The V gene lost 4 bases and the J gene lost 2 bases, with 10 bases spanning the gap. The CDR3 spans 14 residues. CDR3 sequence: CASSSLLYTDTQYF. The CDR3 DNA sequence: TGTGCCAGCAGTTCCCTACTTTACACAGATACGCAGTATTTT.

The rearrangement links TRBV28 to TRBJ1-3, with TRBD1 matching over 8 bases. This CDR3 region has 15 residues. The J segment lost 11 bases and the V segment lost 2 bases, leaving 11 bases of the junction unmatched. Germline V gene data show CDR1 as MDHEN and CDR2 as SYDVKM. The CDR3 reads CASSLPGQGSYPIYF. As DNA, the CDR3 is TGTGCCAGCAGTTTACCCGGACAGGGAAGTTATCCCATATATTTT.

The chain uses TRBV12-5 and TRBJ2-3, with D perhaps TRBD1 (6 bases). The V gene lost 0 bases and the J gene lost 2 bases, with 9 bases spanning the gap. Germline CDR1 reads LGHNT; CDR2 reads FRNRAP. The CDR3 is 15 amino acids. The CDR3 DNA reads TGTGCTAGTGGTTTGGTGGCAGGGGTCACAGATACGCAGTATTTT. Translating gives CASGLVAGVTDTQYF.

This clone appeared a single time. This sequence joins TRBV2 and TRBJ1-2, with TRBD1 identical over 7 bases. This CDR3 region has 14 residues. Germline-derived CDR1 and CDR2 are SNHLY and FYNNEI. The V segment lost 4 bases and the J segment 2 bases; nucleotides outside the gene matches: 4. The DNA of the CDR3 is TGTGCCAGCAGTGTAGGGACAGCAAACTATGGCTACACCTTC. It is translated as CASSVGTANYGYTF.

This clone showed up just once. The chain employs TRBV5-1 and TRBJ2-3, with TRBD1 matching 9 bases. Germline V gene lookup returns CDR1 SGHRS and CDR2 YFSETQ. The ends lost 0 bases at V and 0 bases at J; junction bases unmatched: 2. The CDR3 loop spans 16 amino acids. In nucleotides, the CDR3 is TGCGCCAGCAGCTTGGAGGGACAGGGTAGCACAGATACGCAGTATTTT. It translates to CASSLEGQGSTDTQYF.